Listed below are T cell receptor beta chains from one sample, sequenced in a study of graft-versus-host responses after intestinal transplantation. The method was immunoSEQ multiplex PCR; TCRdb's version includes in-frame clones alone and lacks a portion of them. The sample records about 70,000 clones, about 94% being singletons. Antigens of these TCRs are unknown. Specimen: unstimulated CD8+ T cells sorted from spleen or lymph node cells, collected before intestinal transplant. These receptors originate from a human donor who received an intestinal transplant. The CDR3 runs from the conserved cysteine through the conserved F or W. D genes are given only for firm matches. Clone sizes are given selectively: once, few, many, or a class where the clone is expanded.

>TRBV5-1|-|TRBD2|TRBJ2-7
CASSLRLGGEQYF
TGCGCCAGCAGCTTGCGGTTGGGGGGGGAGCAGTACTTC
>TRBV7-3|-|TRBD2|TRBJ2-3
CASSPGTSGTSTDTQYF
TGTGCCAGCAGCCCTGGGACTAGCGGCACTTCCACAGATACGCAGTATTTT
>TRBV7-3|-|TRBD2|TRBJ2-5
CASSPREEETQYF
TGTGCCAGCAGCCCCCGGGAGGAGGAGACCCAGTACTTC
>TRBV10-3|-|-|TRBJ2-7
CAIMGRQPLGGPYEQYF
TGTGCCATCATGGGGCGGCAGCCACTCGGGGGACCTTACGAGCAGTACTTC
>TRBV27|-|-|TRBJ2-7
CASKGLESYEQYF
TGTGCCAGCAAAGGGCTAGAGTCCTACGAGCAGTACTTC
>TRBV5-8|-|TRBD1|TRBJ2-5
CASSPGSGGWGSETQYF
TGTGCCAGCAGCCCCGGTTCAGGGGGCTGGGGGTCGGAGACCCAGTACTTC
>TRBV27|-|-|TRBJ1-4
CASSLGWRPEKLFF
TGTGCCAGCAGTTTAGGGTGGAGACCCGAAAAACTGTTTTTT
>TRBV27|-|-|TRBJ1-5
CASSLSVVSQPQHF
TGTGCCAGCAGTTTATCGGTGGTATCTCAGCCCCAGCATTTT
>TRBV6-5|-|-|TRBJ2-1
CASSSANPNNEQFF
TGTGCCAGCAGTTCCGCGAACCCGAACAATGAGCAGTTCTTC
>TRBV4-2|-|TRBD2|TRBJ2-2
CASSQDRLAGVNTGELFF
TGTGCCAGCAGCCAAGATCGACTAGCGGGAGTCAACACCGGGGAGCTGTTTTTT
>TRBV27|-|-|TRBJ2-3
CASSPPLPADTQYF
TGTGCCAGCAGTCCCCCTCTTCCGGCAGATACGCAGTATTTT
>TRBV11-2|once|-|TRBJ1-2
CASSAYAGRDETYTF
TGTGCCAGCAGCGCCTACGCGGGACGGGACGAGACATACACCTTC
>TRBV4-1|-|TRBD2|TRBJ2-3
CASSQWGTSGASTDTQYF
TGCGCCAGCAGCCAGTGGGGCACTAGCGGGGCTAGCACAGATACGCAGTATTTT
>TRBV9|-|-|TRBJ2-1
CASSAAGTSGNEQFF
TGTGCCAGCAGCGCTGCCGGGACTTCCGGCAATGAGCAGTTCTTC
>TRBV5-1|-|TRBD2|TRBJ2-3
CASSLGLAAYTDTQYF
TGCGCCAGCAGCTTGGGACTAGCGGCTTACACAGATACGCAGTATTTT
>TRBV11-2|-|-|TRBJ1-5
CASSLGPGEGQPQHF
TGTGCCAGCAGCTTAGGCCCGGGGGAAGGTCAGCCCCAGCATTTT
>TRBV10-3|once|-|TRBJ2-5
CAISEGEDSSLETQYF
TGTGCCATCAGTGAGGGGGAAGACAGCTCCCTAGAGACCCAGTACTTC